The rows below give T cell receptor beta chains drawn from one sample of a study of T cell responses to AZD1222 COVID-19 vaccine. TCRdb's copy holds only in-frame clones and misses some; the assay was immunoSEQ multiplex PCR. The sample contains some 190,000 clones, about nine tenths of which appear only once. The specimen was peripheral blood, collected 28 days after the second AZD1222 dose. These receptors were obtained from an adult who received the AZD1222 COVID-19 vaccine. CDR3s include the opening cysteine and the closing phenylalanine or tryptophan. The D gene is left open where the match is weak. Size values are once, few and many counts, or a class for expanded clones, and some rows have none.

CDR3nt: TGTGCCAGCTACCACACGGCGAACACTGAAGCTTTCTTT
CDR3aa: CASYHTANTEAFF
d_gene: -
abundance: -
j_gene: TRBJ1-1
v_gene: TRBV28

CDR3nt: TGTGCCAGCAGCTGGAGGGGGATTCGCAATCAGCCCCAGCATTTT
CDR3aa: CASSWRGIRNQPQHF
d_gene: -
abundance: once
j_gene: TRBJ1-5
v_gene: TRBV5-6

CDR3nt: TGTGCCAGCTCACCACGGGGGAGACTAGCGGGTCAATCGAACACCGGGGAGCTGTTTTTT
CDR3aa: CASSPRGRLAGQSNTGELFF
d_gene: TRBD2
abundance: -
j_gene: TRBJ2-2
v_gene: TRBV18

CDR3nt: TGTGCCAGCAGACGTTTGACTAGCGGAAACAATGAGCAGTTCTTC
CDR3aa: CASRRLTSGNNEQFF
d_gene: TRBD2
abundance: -
j_gene: TRBJ2-1
v_gene: TRBV11-2

CDR3nt: TGTGCCACCAGTGACCCCGGGACTAGCGGGAAGGCGGGGACCCAGTACTTC
CDR3aa: CATSDPGTSGKAGTQYF
d_gene: TRBD2
abundance: -
j_gene: TRBJ2-5
v_gene: TRBV24-1

CDR3nt: TGTGCCAGCAGCGCCCCCCGGGGGGGCCAAGAGACCCAGTACTTC
CDR3aa: CASSAPRGGQETQYF
d_gene: TRBD2
abundance: -
j_gene: TRBJ2-5
v_gene: TRBV9

CDR3nt: TGTGCCAGCAGTCCGAGGACAGGGACATTCTACTCTGGAAACACCATATATTTT
CDR3aa: CASSPRTGTFYSGNTIYF
d_gene: TRBD1
abundance: -
j_gene: TRBJ1-3
v_gene: TRBV7-2

CDR3nt: TGTGCCATCAGTGAGGCCCGCGGGGGGAAAGAGGAAAAACTGTTTTTT
CDR3aa: CAISEARGGKEEKLFF
d_gene: -
abundance: once
j_gene: TRBJ1-4
v_gene: TRBV10-3

CDR3nt: TGTGCCAGCAGCTGGCTATCGGGCCACGAGCAGTACTTC
CDR3aa: CASSWLSGHEQYF
d_gene: -
abundance: -
j_gene: TRBJ2-7
v_gene: TRBV11-3

CDR3nt: TGCGCCAGCAGCCCTTCTCAATTCGGGCTCATCTCACCCCTCCACTTT
CDR3aa: CASSPSQFGLISPLHF
d_gene: -
abundance: -
j_gene: TRBJ1-6
v_gene: TRBV4-1

CDR3nt: TGTGCCATCAGGGGAGGGGGAGATCAGCCCCAGCATTTT
CDR3aa: CAIRGGGDQPQHF
d_gene: -
abundance: -
j_gene: TRBJ1-5
v_gene: TRBV10-3

CDR3nt: TGTGCCAGCATCCTCGCCGCGAGGGGCCATTCACCCCTCCACTTT
CDR3aa: CASILAARGHSPLHF
d_gene: -
abundance: -
j_gene: TRBJ1-6
v_gene: TRBV2

CDR3nt: TGCGCCAGCAGCTTGGGACTCGGCGAGCAGTACTTC
CDR3aa: CASSLGLGEQYF
d_gene: -
abundance: -
j_gene: TRBJ2-7
v_gene: TRBV5-1

CDR3nt: TGTGCCAGCAGTTTACGGGCCTCCCGCAATCAGCCCCAGCATTTT
CDR3aa: CASSLRASRNQPQHF
d_gene: -
abundance: -
j_gene: TRBJ1-5
v_gene: TRBV28

CDR3nt: TGTGCCAGCAGCTTAGATTTGGGGGTTCACTCACCCCTCCACTTT
CDR3aa: CASSLDLGVHSPLHF
d_gene: -
abundance: -
j_gene: TRBJ1-6
v_gene: TRBV9

CDR3nt: TGTGCCAGCAGCCGTAGGGGCTCCTACGAGCAGTACTTC
CDR3aa: CASSRRGSYEQYF
d_gene: -
abundance: -
j_gene: TRBJ2-7
v_gene: TRBV5-6

CDR3nt: TGTGCCAGCAGCTTAGTGTCGATGGGGCTTAATCAGCCCCAGCATTTT
CDR3aa: CASSLVSMGLNQPQHF
d_gene: -
abundance: -
j_gene: TRBJ1-5
v_gene: TRBV7-2

CDR3nt: TGTGCCAGCAGCTTGGCAGGGAGCGAAGACTATGGCTACACCTTC
CDR3aa: CASSLAGSEDYGYTF
d_gene: -
abundance: -
j_gene: TRBJ1-2
v_gene: TRBV5-4

CDR3nt: TGTGCCAGCAGCTTGGACGGGGTCCTAGCCAAAAACATTCAGTACTTC
CDR3aa: CASSLDGVLAKNIQYF
d_gene: -
abundance: -
j_gene: TRBJ2-4
v_gene: TRBV5-8

CDR3nt: TGTGCCAGCAGCCCTAAGCTAGGGACAGGGCGCACAGATACGCAGTATTTT
CDR3aa: CASSPKLGTGRTDTQYF
d_gene: TRBD1
abundance: -
j_gene: TRBJ2-3
v_gene: TRBV7-9

CDR3nt: TGTGCCAGCAGCCCAACGGGGTTGAGCTACGAGCAGTACTTC
CDR3aa: CASSPTGLSYEQYF
d_gene: -
abundance: -
j_gene: TRBJ2-7
v_gene: TRBV7-3

CDR3nt: TGTGCCAGCAGGAGACAGGGGGCTCTAGGGGAGACCCAGTACTTC
CDR3aa: CASRRQGALGETQYF
d_gene: TRBD1
abundance: -
j_gene: TRBJ2-5
v_gene: TRBV2

CDR3nt: TGTGCCAGCAGTTTAAGGTTCCTGGTACCGAATTCACCCCTCCACTTT
CDR3aa: CASSLRFLVPNSPLHF
d_gene: -
abundance: -
j_gene: TRBJ1-6
v_gene: TRBV27

CDR3nt: TGTGCCAGCTCACCGGCAGGAGGGGAGGGGCAGCCCCAGCATTTT
CDR3aa: CASSPAGGEGQPQHF
d_gene: -
abundance: -
j_gene: TRBJ1-5
v_gene: TRBV18

CDR3nt: TGTGCCACCAGTGATTTCGACGGAGCTAACTATGGCTACACCTTC
CDR3aa: CATSDFDGANYGYTF
d_gene: -
abundance: -
j_gene: TRBJ1-2
v_gene: TRBV24-1

CDR3nt: TGTGCCAGCAGCCGATGGGGACGGAGGGCTTTCTACGAGCAGTACTTC
CDR3aa: CASSRWGRRAFYEQYF
d_gene: -
abundance: once
j_gene: TRBJ2-7
v_gene: TRBV27

CDR3nt: TGTGCCAGCAGCGTAGTGGGGGACAGGGCCAACGAGCAGTACTTC
CDR3aa: CASSVVGDRANEQYF
d_gene: TRBD1
abundance: -
j_gene: TRBJ2-7
v_gene: TRBV9

CDR3nt: TGTGCCACCCGGTCCGGAGGGTATATGAACACTGAAGCTTTCTTT
CDR3aa: CATRSGGYMNTEAFF
d_gene: -
abundance: -
j_gene: TRBJ1-1
v_gene: TRBV15

CDR3nt: TGTGCCAGTTCGGGCAGGGTGAATCAGCCCCAGCATTTT
CDR3aa: CASSGRVNQPQHF
d_gene: -
abundance: -
j_gene: TRBJ1-5
v_gene: TRBV7-8

CDR3nt: TGTGCCAGCAGCTGGAACAGGGACCCCGGGGAGCTGTTTTTT
CDR3aa: CASSWNRDPGELFF
d_gene: -
abundance: -
j_gene: TRBJ2-2
v_gene: TRBV7-8

CDR3nt: TGCAGCGGGGGCAGGGGGCAGGAAAACATTCAGTACTTC
CDR3aa: CSGGRGQENIQYF
d_gene: TRBD1
abundance: -
j_gene: TRBJ2-4
v_gene: TRBV29-1

CDR3nt: TGTGCCAGCAGCCAGGGGACAGGGTGGAACTACGAGCAGTACTTC
CDR3aa: CASSQGTGWNYEQYF
d_gene: TRBD1
abundance: -
j_gene: TRBJ2-7
v_gene: TRBV3-1/TRBV3-2

CDR3nt: TGTGCCAGCAGCGGGAATCAGCCCCAGCATTTT
CDR3aa: CASSGNQPQHF
d_gene: -
abundance: -
j_gene: TRBJ1-5
v_gene: TRBV6-6

CDR3nt: TGTGCCAGCTCACCGATCACAGACAGGGGAACTGAAGCTTTCTTT
CDR3aa: CASSPITDRGTEAFF
d_gene: TRBD1
abundance: -
j_gene: TRBJ1-1
v_gene: TRBV18

CDR3nt: TGTGCCAGGAAGACAGGGCCGGGGAACACTGAAGCTTTCTTT
CDR3aa: CARKTGPGNTEAFF
d_gene: TRBD1
abundance: few
j_gene: TRBJ1-1
v_gene: TRBV19

CDR3nt: TGTGCCAGCAGCCCTGAGGGGCACGGCTATCAGCCCCAGCATTTT
CDR3aa: CASSPEGHGYQPQHF
d_gene: -
abundance: few
j_gene: TRBJ1-5
v_gene: TRBV7-2

CDR3nt: TGTGCCACCAGTGATTTGGGACAGGTGAACACCGGGGAGCTGTTTTTT
CDR3aa: CATSDLGQVNTGELFF
d_gene: TRBD1
abundance: -
j_gene: TRBJ2-2
v_gene: TRBV24-1

CDR3nt: TGTGCCAGCTCTCCGGGACTAGCGGTGGAGACCCAGTACTTC
CDR3aa: CASSPGLAVETQYF
d_gene: TRBD2
abundance: -
j_gene: TRBJ2-5
v_gene: TRBV18

CDR3nt: TGTGCCAGCAGTAGGACAGGGGGCTTTGGCTACACCTTC
CDR3aa: CASSRTGGFGYTF
d_gene: TRBD1
abundance: -
j_gene: TRBJ1-2
v_gene: TRBV28

CDR3nt: TGTGCCAGCAGCCAATACGGGACAGTCAATGAAAAACTGTTTTTT
CDR3aa: CASSQYGTVNEKLFF
d_gene: TRBD1
abundance: -
j_gene: TRBJ1-4
v_gene: TRBV14